This TCR beta chain came from a study of blood T cell repertoires in COVID-19. The age range of participants was about 18 to 89 years, with residence in about two dozen US areas. Cohorts were determined from participant-reported clinical history. It was within 2 weeks before study entry that exposed participants met a COVID-19 case. Per the study methods: Estimation of nucleated cell counts was performed using reference gene primer amplification. Assay used: immunoSEQ multiplex PCR; TCRdb lists only in-frame clones, some missing. Clone size and V and J calls were adopted from that table, with D and trimming inferred from the DNA. The sample includes 150,000 to 200,000 clones, nearly 80% of them seen just once. Germline CDR1 MGHRA, CDR2 YSYEKL. The CDR3 covers 16 residues. Deletions cut 0 bases from V and 4 bases from J, with 14 bases between. This clone turned up a few times.

What was sequenced was PBMCs or T cells enriched from blood (not recorded which). The chain is built from TRBV4-1 and TRBJ2-3, with D possibly being TRBD1 (6 bases). This TCR derives from a man in his fifties or sixties who had been exposed to COVID-19. CDR3 nucleotide sequence: TGCGCCAGCAGCCAAGAGGAACAGGGAATAGCAGATACGCAGTATTTT. This translates into CASSQEEQGIADTQYF.